One T cell receptor beta chain is described in this entry. The target antigen is unknown. Germline CDR1 is SGHRS and CDR2 is YFSETQ. Trimming cost V 0 bases and J 4 bases, with 18 bases left between them. The CDR3 has 17 amino acids. MiXCR, run by TCRdb on the reads, gives a single entry per CDR3 protein. The repertoire has about 920,000 distinct CDR3 sequences, about 33% of them found once; the top ten carry 13%. The sample belongs to a study of T cell repertoires in cytomegalovirus infection. The wider study: In the study, CMV epitopes included recently identified HLA-C-restricted and well-studied HLA-B-restricted ones. Evidence of both CMV infection and a matching HLA type came from public TCR beta signatures.

Overall study findings and caveats: The ex vivo response showed dominance by HLA-C-restricted CMV-specific TCR beta clonotypes.

The receptor was isolated from a human donor in good health (CMV status not recorded). Some clones in this sample may be carry-over from other donors' samples. The chain has TRBV5-1 and TRBJ2-3, with no clear D. The sequencing here drew on cultured CD8+ T cells from PBMCs, taken from culture after CMV antigen stimulation. CDR3 nucleotide sequence: TGCGCCAGCAGCTTGGTGGCGGCTCGGCCTGGCGCAGATACGCAGTATTTT. Protein: CASSLVAARPGADTQYF.